Below, one TCR beta chain is given with its context. Germline V gene lookup returns CDR1 SEHNR and CDR2 FQNEAQ (reference sequence). V was shortened by 3 bases and J by 2 bases, with 17 bases between the two germline ends. The CDR3 runs to 17 residues. This sample was included in a study of blood T cell repertoires in COVID-19. Study-wide context: Acute-phase and convalescent COVID-19 samples originated in the United States, Italy and Spain. The cDNA or gDNA used as material had been derived from T cells, B-cell-depleted T cells, or PBMCs.

Patients of the Seattle cohort, enrolled during active infection, were followed longitudinally. Profiled with immunoSEQ multiplex PCR; TCRdb holds only in-frame clones, not every one. The repertoire holds some 270,000 clones, with nearly 90% as singletons. The origin of this receptor is a woman aged 60 to 75 with COVID-19, enrolled during active disease. The chain links TRBV7-9 to TRBJ1-3, with D hard to call. Material for sequencing was peripheral blood. CDR3 bases: TGTGCCAGCAGCTTCCGAGGCGGGTCTATCACTGGAAACACCATATATTTT. It codes for CASSFRGGSITGNTIYF. Supplemented by reference TRBV7-9 and TRBJ1-3, the full variable domain reads DTGVSQNPRHKITKRGQNVTFRCDPISEHNRLYWYRQTLGQGPEFLTYFQNEAQLEKSRLLSDRFSAERPKGSFSTLEIQRTEQGDSAMYLCASSFRGGSITGNTIYFGEGSWLTVV.